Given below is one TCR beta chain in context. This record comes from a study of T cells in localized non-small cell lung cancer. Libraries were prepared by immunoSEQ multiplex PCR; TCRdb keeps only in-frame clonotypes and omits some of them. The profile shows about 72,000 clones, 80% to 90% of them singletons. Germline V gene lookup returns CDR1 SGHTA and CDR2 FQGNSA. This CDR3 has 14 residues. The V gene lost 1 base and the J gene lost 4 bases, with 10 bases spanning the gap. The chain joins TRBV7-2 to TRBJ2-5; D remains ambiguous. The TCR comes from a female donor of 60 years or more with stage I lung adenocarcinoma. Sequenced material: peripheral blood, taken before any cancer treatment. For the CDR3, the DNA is TGTGCCAGCAGCTTAGAGCTAGTAGCAGAGACCCAGTACTTC. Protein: CASSLELVAETQYF.